Listed below are T cell receptor beta chains from one sample, sequenced in a study of blood T cell repertoires in COVID-19. Profiling relied on immunoSEQ multiplex PCR, and the TCRdb table lists in-frame clones only, not all of them. This sample has approximately 64,000 clones, with 70% to 90% found just once. Sequenced material: peripheral blood. Receptor source: a man in his sixties or seventies with acute or convalescent COVID-19. Both conserved end residues are part of each CDR3. The order of the fields is J gene, V gene, D gene, clone size, CDR3 DNA, CDR3 protein. D genes are given only for firm matches. The size entry is marked missing in some rows and otherwise reads once, few, many or a size class.

>TRBJ1-5|TRBV6-2/TRBV6-3|TRBD1|once
TGTGCCAGCAGTGTGGACAGGGCGGTTAGTCAGCCCCAGCATTTT
CASSVDRAVSQPQHF
>TRBJ2-3|TRBV7-3|-|-
TGTGCCAGCAGCCCGTTTGGGCGTCCAGATACGCAGTATTTT
CASSPFGRPDTQYF
>TRBJ2-5|TRBV7-2|TRBD2|-
TGTGCCAGCAGTCAGAGCGGGGGGGCAGAGACCCAGTACTTC
CASSQSGGAETQYF
>TRBJ2-7|TRBV4-1|TRBD1|-
TGCGCCAGCAGCCCAGCCGGGACAGAAAGCACCTACGAGCAGTACTTC
CASSPAGTESTYEQYF
>TRBJ2-1|TRBV6-2/TRBV6-3|TRBD2|once
TGTGCCAGCAGTTACTCGAGTGCGGGGGTACCGAACAATGAGCAGTTCTTC
CASSYSSAGVPNNEQFF
>TRBJ1-3|TRBV21-1|-|-
TGTGCCAGCAGCAAGGGGACAGGGGGATATGGAAACACCATATATTTT
CASSKGTGGYGNTIYF
>TRBJ1-2|TRBV7-9|TRBD1|few
TGTGCCAGCAGCTGGGACAGGAACTATGGCTACACCTTC
CASSWDRNYGYTF
>TRBJ2-6|TRBV7-8|-|-
TGTGCCAGCAGCTTTAGGCAGGCCAACTCTGGGGCCAACGTCCTGACTTTC
CASSFRQANSGANVLTF
>TRBJ2-7|TRBV19|TRBD1|few
TGTGCCAGTAGTATACGAGGGGGCTCCTCATACGAGCAGTACTTC
CASSIRGGSSYEQYF
>TRBJ1-2|TRBV7-9|-|-
TGTGCCAGCAGCTTAGGGACAGCTAACTATGGCTACACCTTC
CASSLGTANYGYTF
>TRBJ2-7|TRBV27|-|-
TGTGCCAGCAGACTAGAAAGGGGGGGGGTGTTGGAGCAGTACTTC
CASRLERGGVLEQYF
>TRBJ1-4|TRBV19|TRBD1|-
TGTGCCAGTAGTATATTCACCGGGACAGGATTTTTTAATGAAAAACTGTTTTTT
CASSIFTGTGFFNEKLFF
>TRBJ1-5|TRBV2|TRBD1|-
TGTGCCAGCAGTGGGGACAGGGGGTCCAATCAGCCCCAGCATTTT
CASSGDRGSNQPQHF
>TRBJ1-1|TRBV7-8|-|-
TGTGCCAGCAGCTTAGCGGGGCAAACTACCACTGAAGCTTTCTTT
CASSLAGQTTTEAFF
>TRBJ2-7|TRBV19|-|-
TGTGCCAGTAGTACCCCACGGGGACTCAGCTACGAGCAGTACTTC
CASSTPRGLSYEQYF
>TRBJ2-5|TRBV6-6|-|-
TGTGCCAGCACCGCTCCGGGGGTAGAGACCCAGTACTTC
CASTAPGVETQYF
>TRBJ2-3|TRBV4-1|TRBD2|once
TGCGCCACCCGGCGGGAGGGGCCCACAGATACGCAGTATTTT
CATRREGPTDTQYF
>TRBJ1-1|TRBV11-2|-|-
TGTGCCAGCCTCCCAGGGCCTTTTCAGGGAGCTTTCTTT
CASLPGPFQGAFF
>TRBJ1-5|TRBV11-2|TRBD1|-
TGTGCCAGCAGGCTCAGGGGGCTGGGCAATCAGCCCCAGCATTTT
CASRLRGLGNQPQHF
>TRBJ1-5|TRBV27|TRBD1|-
TGTGCCAGCAGTTTGATCTACCATCCGGGACAGATTAGCAATCAGCCCCAGCATTTT
CASSLIYHPGQISNQPQHF
>TRBJ1-6|TRBV11-2|-|-
TGTGCCAGCAGCTTAGGAGCGACCGCTTCACCCCTCCACTTT
CASSLGATASPLHF
>TRBJ2-2|TRBV3-1/TRBV3-2|-|once
TGTGCCAGCTATAGGTCGGGCACCGGGGAGCTGTTTTTT
CASYRSGTGELFF
>TRBJ1-5|TRBV10-3|-|-
TGTGCCATCAGTGAAACCGCAGGTAGCAATCAGCCCCAGCATTTT
CAISETAGSNQPQHF
>TRBJ2-7|TRBV4-3|TRBD2|-
TGCGCCAGCAGCCCAACTAGCGGGGGGCCGCCTTACGAGCAGTACTTC
CASSPTSGGPPYEQYF
>TRBJ2-3|TRBV4-2|-|-
TGTGCCAGCAGCCAAGATCTAGTGACAGATACGCAGTATTTT
CASSQDLVTDTQYF
>TRBJ1-4|TRBV28|TRBD1|-
TGTGCCAGCAGTTTAGGGCCCAGGGGGCGGCAAGAAAAACTGTTTTTT
CASSLGPRGRQEKLFF
>TRBJ2-7|TRBV11-2|TRBD2|-
TGTGCCAGCAGCCGGCCGGGGACTACGGGCGAGCAGTACTTC
CASSRPGTTGEQYF
>TRBJ2-7|TRBV14|TRBD2|-
TGTGCCAGCAGTCCTAGCGGAGCGGCTACGGGCGAGCAGTACTTC
CASSPSGAATGEQYF
>TRBJ2-1|TRBV10-2|TRBD2|-
TGCGCCAGCAGCCGCCCCGGGACTAGCGGGGGGGCCTACAATGAGCAGTTCTTC
CASSRPGTSGGAYNEQFF
>TRBJ2-7|TRBV7-9|-|-
TGTGCCAGCAGCTTCTGGCTACAGGTGGGACAAAGCTCCTACGAGCAGTACTTC
CASSFWLQVGQSSYEQYF
>TRBJ1-3|TRBV30|-|few
TGTGCAAATAGCGGGGGCTTCGGAAACACCATATATTTT
CANSGGFGNTIYF
>TRBJ1-1|TRBV3-1/TRBV3-2|-|-
TGTGCCAGCAGCCAACTGGGGGCGGCCACTGAAGCTTTCTTT
CASSQLGAATEAFF
>TRBJ2-1|TRBV10-3|TRBD2|once
TGTGCCATCGGTGACCTCGGGACTAGCGGGGGGGCCGCCTACAATGAGCAGTTCTTC
CAIGDLGTSGGAAYNEQFF
>TRBJ1-3|TRBV5-1|TRBD1|-
TGCGCCAGCAGCTTCGACAGGGCGGACTCTGGAAACACCATATATTTT
CASSFDRADSGNTIYF
>TRBJ2-1|TRBV21-1|-|-
TGTGCCAGCAGCATTCTGGGTCTAGATGAGCAGTTCTTC
CASSILGLDEQFF
>TRBJ2-7|TRBV5-5|TRBD1|-
TGTGCCAGCAGCTTGCTTGAGACAGGGCCTCTCTACGAGCAGTACTTC
CASSLLETGPLYEQYF
>TRBJ2-1|TRBV3-1/TRBV3-2|TRBD2|-
TGTGCCAGCGGGACTAGCGGACACAATGAGCAGTTCTTC
CASGTSGHNEQFF
>TRBJ1-1|TRBV19|TRBD1|-
TGTGCCAGCACAAGAGGGTACTACAGGGGGCGCGTCGGCACTGAAGCTTTCTTT
CASTRGYYRGRVGTEAFF
>TRBJ2-7|TRBV13|-|-
TGTGCCAGCAGCTCCCGGCAGGGCGGGGACGAGCAGTACTTC
CASSSRQGGDEQYF
>TRBJ2-1|TRBV7-9|-|-
TGTGCCAGCAGCTTAGGGGGGGAGCGCGAGCAGTTCTTC
CASSLGGEREQFF
>TRBJ1-3|TRBV30|TRBD1|-
TGTGCCTGGAGTACCGGACAGGCATTCTCTGGAAACACCATATATTTT
CAWSTGQAFSGNTIYF
>TRBJ1-5|TRBV19|-|-
TGTGCCAGTAGTACCCCACGGTACAGGGCGAATAGCAATCAGCCCCAGCATTTT
CASSTPRYRANSNQPQHF
>TRBJ2-6|TRBV28|TRBD1|-
TGTGCCAGCAGTGATCCCGGACAGGGGAGCTCTGGGGCCAACGTCCTGACTTTC
CASSDPGQGSSGANVLTF
>TRBJ1-2|TRBV29-1|TRBD1|-
TGCAGCGTTCGAGAGGTCGGGACAGGCTATGGCTACACCTTC
CSVREVGTGYGYTF
>TRBJ1-4|TRBV4-1|-|-
TGCGCCAGCAGCCCCGGGAGCACAACTAATGAAAAACTGTTTTTT
CASSPGSTTNEKLFF
>TRBJ1-2|TRBV25-1|-|-
TGTGCCAGCAGTGACGACTATGGCTACACCTTC
CASSDDYGYTF
>TRBJ1-5|TRBV7-8|TRBD1|once
TGTGCCAGCAGCTTAGCGGCAGGGGGTGGACATCGGCCCCAGCATTTT
CASSLAAGGGHRPQHF
>TRBJ1-2|TRBV18|-|few
TGTGCCAGCTCAGCCGGGGGGTTTAATGGCTACACCTTC
CASSAGGFNGYTF
>TRBJ2-5|TRBV5-1|TRBD1|-
TGCGCCAGCAGCTCTCATCCGGGACAGGGTATTGAGACCCAGTACTTC
CASSSHPGQGIETQYF
>TRBJ1-1|TRBV10-3|TRBD1|-
TGTGCCATCAGTACGACAGGGGGGCGGACTGAAGCTTTCTTT
CAISTTGGRTEAFF
>TRBJ2-3|TRBV19|TRBD2|-
TGTGCCAGTAGTACGCCGGGACTAGCGACAGATACGCAGTATTTT
CASSTPGLATDTQYF
>TRBJ1-4|TRBV9|-|-
TGTGCCAGCAGCGCCCGCAACAGGGAAGGGCAGGGAGAAAAACTGTTTTTT
CASSARNREGQGEKLFF
>TRBJ1-1|TRBV19|-|-
TGTGCCAGTAGTATAGAACAGGGTTTTCCTGAAGCTTTCTTT
CASSIEQGFPEAFF
>TRBJ2-1|TRBV15|TRBD1|-
TGTGCCACCAGCAGAGAGAAGAAGGGCAGGGGGAATTCTGAGCAGTTCTTC
CATSREKKGRGNSEQFF